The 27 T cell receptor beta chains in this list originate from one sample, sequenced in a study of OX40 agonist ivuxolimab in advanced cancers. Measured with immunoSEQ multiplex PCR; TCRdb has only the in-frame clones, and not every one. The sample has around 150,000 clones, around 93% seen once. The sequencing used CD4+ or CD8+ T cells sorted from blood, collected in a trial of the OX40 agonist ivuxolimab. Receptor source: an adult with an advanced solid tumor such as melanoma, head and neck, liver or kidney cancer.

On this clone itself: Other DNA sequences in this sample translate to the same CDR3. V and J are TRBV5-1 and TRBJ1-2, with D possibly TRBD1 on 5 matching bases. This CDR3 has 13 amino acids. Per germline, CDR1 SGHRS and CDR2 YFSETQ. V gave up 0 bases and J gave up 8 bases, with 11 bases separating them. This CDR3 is CASSLAQGGGYTF. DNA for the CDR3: TGCGCCAGCAGCTTGGCCCAGGGAGGAGGCTACACCTTC.

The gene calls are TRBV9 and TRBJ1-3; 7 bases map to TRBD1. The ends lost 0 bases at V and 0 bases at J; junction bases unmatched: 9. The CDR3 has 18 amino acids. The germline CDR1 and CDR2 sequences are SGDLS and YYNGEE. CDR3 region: CASSVEGGQFHSGNTIYF. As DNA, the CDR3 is TGTGCCAGCAGCGTAGAAGGGGGACAGTTCCACTCTGGAAACACCATATATTTT.

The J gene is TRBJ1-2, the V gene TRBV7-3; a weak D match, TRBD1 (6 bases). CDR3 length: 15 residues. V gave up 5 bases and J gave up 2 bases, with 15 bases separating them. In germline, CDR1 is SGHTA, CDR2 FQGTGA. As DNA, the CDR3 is TGTGCCAGCAGCCCAGGGACAACACAGAACTATGGCTACACCTTC. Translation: CASSPGTTQNYGYTF.

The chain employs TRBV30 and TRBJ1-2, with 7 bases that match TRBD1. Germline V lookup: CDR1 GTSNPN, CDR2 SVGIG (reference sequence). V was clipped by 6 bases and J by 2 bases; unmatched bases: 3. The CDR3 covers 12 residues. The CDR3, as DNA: TGTGCCTGTGTGACAGGGAACTATGGCTACACCTTC. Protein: CACVTGNYGYTF.

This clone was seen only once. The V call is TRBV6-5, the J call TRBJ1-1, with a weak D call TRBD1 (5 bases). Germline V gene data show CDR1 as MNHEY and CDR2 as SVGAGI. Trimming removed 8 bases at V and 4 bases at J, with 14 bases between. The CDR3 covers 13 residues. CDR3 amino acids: CASVTQGSTEAFF. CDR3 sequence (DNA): TGTGCCAGCGTAACTCAGGGTAGCACTGAAGCTTTCTTT.

The CDR3 nucleotides are TGTGCCACTGGGGGAAGCTCCTACGAGCAGTACTTC. This codes for CATGGSSYEQYF. The J gene is TRBJ2-7, the V gene TRBV6-6, with D perhaps assigned TRBD1 or TRBD2 (5 bases each). This CDR3 comprises 12 residues. Germline V gene lookup returns CDR1 MNHNY and CDR2 SVGAGI (reference sequence). V lost 10 bases and J lost 0, with 10 bases in between.

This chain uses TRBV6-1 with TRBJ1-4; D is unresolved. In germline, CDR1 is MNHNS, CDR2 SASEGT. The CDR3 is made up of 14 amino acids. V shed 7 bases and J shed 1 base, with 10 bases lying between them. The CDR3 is CASMPGLTNEKLFF. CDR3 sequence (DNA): TGTGCCAGCATGCCAGGATTAACTAATGAAAAACTGTTTTTT.

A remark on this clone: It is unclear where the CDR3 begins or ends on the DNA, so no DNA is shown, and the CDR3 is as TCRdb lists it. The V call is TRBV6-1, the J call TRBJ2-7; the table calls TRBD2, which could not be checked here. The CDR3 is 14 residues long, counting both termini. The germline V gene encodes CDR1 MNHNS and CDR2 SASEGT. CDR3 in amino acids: CASILRAGGDEQYF.

The CDR3 spells CASSSRAMSGYTF. CDR3 DNA sequence: TGTGCCAGCAGTAGCCGGGCCATGAGTGGCTACACCTTC. The rearrangement joins TRBV6-6 to TRBJ1-2; no reliable D call. Deletions cut 5 bases from V and 7 bases from J, with 14 bases between. Per germline, CDR1 MNHNY and CDR2 SVGAGI (reference sequence). The CDR3 contains 13 residues.

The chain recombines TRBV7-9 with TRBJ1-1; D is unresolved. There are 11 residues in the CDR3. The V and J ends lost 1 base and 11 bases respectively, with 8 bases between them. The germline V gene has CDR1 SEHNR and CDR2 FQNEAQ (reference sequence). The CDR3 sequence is CASSLEARAFF. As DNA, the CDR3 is TGTGCCAGCAGCTTAGAGGCTAGGGCTTTCTTT. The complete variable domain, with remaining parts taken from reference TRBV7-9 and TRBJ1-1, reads DTGVSQNPRHKITKRGQNVTFRCDPISEHNRLYWYRQTLGQGPEFLTYFQNEAQLEKSRLLSDRFSAERPKGSFSTLEIQRTEQGDSAMYLCASSLEARAFFGQGTRLTVV.

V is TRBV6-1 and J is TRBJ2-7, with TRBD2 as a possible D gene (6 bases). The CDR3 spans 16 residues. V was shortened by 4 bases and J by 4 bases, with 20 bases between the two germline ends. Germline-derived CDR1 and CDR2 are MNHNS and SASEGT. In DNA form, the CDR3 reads TGTGCCAGCAGTGCCCGCCGACTAGTAGGTGGGTACGAGCAGTACTTC. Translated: CASSARRLVGGYEQYF.

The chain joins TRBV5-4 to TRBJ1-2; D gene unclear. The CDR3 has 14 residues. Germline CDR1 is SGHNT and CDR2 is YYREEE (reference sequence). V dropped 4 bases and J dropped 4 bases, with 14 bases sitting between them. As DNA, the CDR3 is TGTGCCAGCAGCCCGTTAAGGGTGGCCTATGGCTACACCTTC. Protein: CASSPLRVAYGYTF.

CDR3 sequence reads: CASSRKTSGTNTGELFF. The CDR3 nucleotides are TGCGCCAGCAGCCGAAAAACTAGCGGGACGAACACCGGGGAGCTGTTTTTT. The chain carries TRBV4-1 and TRBJ2-2; 10 bases map to TRBD2. Germline V gene data show CDR1 as MGHRA and CDR2 as YSYEKL. The trim removed 4 bases at V and 0 bases at J, leaving 5 bases unmatched. The CDR3 extends over 17 amino acids.

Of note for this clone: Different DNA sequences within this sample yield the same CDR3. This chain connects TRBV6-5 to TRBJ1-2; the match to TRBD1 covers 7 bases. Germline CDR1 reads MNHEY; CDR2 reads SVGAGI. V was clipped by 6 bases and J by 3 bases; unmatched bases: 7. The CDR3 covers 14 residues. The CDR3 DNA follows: TGTGCCAGCAGCCGGACAGGAGCCCACTATGGCTACACCTTC. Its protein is CASSRTGAHYGYTF.

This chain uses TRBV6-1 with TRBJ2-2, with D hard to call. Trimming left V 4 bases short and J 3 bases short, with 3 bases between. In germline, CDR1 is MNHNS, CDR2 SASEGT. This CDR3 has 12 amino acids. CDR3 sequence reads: CASSADTGELFF. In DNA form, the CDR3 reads TGTGCCAGCAGTGCAGACACCGGGGAGCTGTTTTTT.

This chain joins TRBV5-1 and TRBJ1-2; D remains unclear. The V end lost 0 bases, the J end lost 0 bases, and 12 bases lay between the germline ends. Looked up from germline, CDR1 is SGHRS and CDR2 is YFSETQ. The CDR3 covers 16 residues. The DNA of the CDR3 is TGCGCCAGCAGCTTGGGGGAAGGGATCCCTAACTATGGCTACACCTTC. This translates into CASSLGEGIPNYGYTF.

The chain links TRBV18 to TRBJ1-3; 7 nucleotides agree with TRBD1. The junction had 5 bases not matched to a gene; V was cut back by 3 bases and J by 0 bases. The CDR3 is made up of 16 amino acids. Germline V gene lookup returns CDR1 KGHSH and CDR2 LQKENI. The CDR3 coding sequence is TGTGCCAGCTCACCTGGACAGGTCCTCTCTGGAAACACCATATATTTT. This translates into CASSPGQVLSGNTIYF.

For the CDR3, the DNA is TGTGCCAGCAGCTTACAGGAGAGTTCTAGCACAGATACGCAGTATTTT. Its protein is CASSLQESSSTDTQYF. The genes are TRBV21-1 and TRBJ2-3; the table names TRBD1, a call not compared with the DNA. TRBV21-1 is a pseudogene. CDR3 length: 16 residues.

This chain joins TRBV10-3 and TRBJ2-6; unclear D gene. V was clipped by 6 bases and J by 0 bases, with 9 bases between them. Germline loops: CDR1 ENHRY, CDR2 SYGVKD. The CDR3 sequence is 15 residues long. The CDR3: CAISDDGSGANVLTF. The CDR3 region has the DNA TGTGCCATCAGCGATGACGGCTCTGGGGCCAACGTCCTGACTTTC.

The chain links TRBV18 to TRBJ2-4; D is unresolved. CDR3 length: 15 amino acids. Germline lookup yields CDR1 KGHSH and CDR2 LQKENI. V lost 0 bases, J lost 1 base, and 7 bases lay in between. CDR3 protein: CASSPPNGAKNIQYF. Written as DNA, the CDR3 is TGTGCCAGCTCACCACCGAATGGGGCCAAAAACATTCAGTACTTC.

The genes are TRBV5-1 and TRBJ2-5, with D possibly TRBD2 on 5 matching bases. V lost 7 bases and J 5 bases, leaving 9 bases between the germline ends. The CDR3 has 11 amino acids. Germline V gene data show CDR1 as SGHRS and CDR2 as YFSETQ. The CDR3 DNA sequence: TGCGCCAGCGAGGAGGCGGAGACCCAGTACTTC. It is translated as CASEEAETQYF.

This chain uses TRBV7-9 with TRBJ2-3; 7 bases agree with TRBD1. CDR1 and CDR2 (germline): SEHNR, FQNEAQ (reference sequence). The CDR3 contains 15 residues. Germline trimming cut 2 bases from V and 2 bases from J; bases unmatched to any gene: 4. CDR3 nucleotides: TGTGCCAGCAGCTTATCAGGGGGAGCCACAGATACGCAGTATTTT. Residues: CASSLSGGATDTQYF.

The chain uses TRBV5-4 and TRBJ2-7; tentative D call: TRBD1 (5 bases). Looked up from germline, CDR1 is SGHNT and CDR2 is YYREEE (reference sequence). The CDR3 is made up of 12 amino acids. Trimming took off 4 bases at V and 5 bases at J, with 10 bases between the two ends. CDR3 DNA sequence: TGTGCCAGCAGCCCCGACAGAAACGAGCAGTACTTC. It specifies CASSPDRNEQYF.

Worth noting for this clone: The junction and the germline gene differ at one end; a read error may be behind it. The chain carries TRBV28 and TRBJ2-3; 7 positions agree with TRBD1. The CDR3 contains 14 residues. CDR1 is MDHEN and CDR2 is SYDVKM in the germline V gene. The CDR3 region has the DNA TGTGCCACCCGACAGGGAGAGGGCACAAATACGCAGTATTTT. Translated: CATRQGEGTNTQYF. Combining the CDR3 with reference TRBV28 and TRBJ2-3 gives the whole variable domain DVKVTQSSRYLVKRTGEKVFLECVQDMDHENMFWYRQDPGLGLRLIYFSYDVKMKEKGDIPEGYSVSREKKERFSLILESASTNQTSMYLCATRQGEGTNTQYFGPGTRLTVL.

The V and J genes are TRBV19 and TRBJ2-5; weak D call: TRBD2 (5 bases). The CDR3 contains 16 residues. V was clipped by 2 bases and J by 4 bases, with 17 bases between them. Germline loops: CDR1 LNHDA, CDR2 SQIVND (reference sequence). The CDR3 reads CASSIRSGSGGETQYF. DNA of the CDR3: TGTGCCAGTAGTATACGGTCCGGATCTGGAGGAGAGACCCAGTACTTC.

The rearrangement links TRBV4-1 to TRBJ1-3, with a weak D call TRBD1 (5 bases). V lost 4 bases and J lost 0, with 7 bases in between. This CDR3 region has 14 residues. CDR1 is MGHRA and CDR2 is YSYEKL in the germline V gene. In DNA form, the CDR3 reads TGCGCCAGCAGCCCGGGGGGCTCTGGAAACACCATATATTTT. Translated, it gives CASSPGGSGNTIYF.

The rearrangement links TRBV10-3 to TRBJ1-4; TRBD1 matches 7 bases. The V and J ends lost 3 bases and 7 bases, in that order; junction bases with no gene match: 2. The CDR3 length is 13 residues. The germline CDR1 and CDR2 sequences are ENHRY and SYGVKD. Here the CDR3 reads CAISDRGGEKLFF. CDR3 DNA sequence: TGTGCCATCAGTGACAGGGGGGGTGAAAAACTGTTTTTT.